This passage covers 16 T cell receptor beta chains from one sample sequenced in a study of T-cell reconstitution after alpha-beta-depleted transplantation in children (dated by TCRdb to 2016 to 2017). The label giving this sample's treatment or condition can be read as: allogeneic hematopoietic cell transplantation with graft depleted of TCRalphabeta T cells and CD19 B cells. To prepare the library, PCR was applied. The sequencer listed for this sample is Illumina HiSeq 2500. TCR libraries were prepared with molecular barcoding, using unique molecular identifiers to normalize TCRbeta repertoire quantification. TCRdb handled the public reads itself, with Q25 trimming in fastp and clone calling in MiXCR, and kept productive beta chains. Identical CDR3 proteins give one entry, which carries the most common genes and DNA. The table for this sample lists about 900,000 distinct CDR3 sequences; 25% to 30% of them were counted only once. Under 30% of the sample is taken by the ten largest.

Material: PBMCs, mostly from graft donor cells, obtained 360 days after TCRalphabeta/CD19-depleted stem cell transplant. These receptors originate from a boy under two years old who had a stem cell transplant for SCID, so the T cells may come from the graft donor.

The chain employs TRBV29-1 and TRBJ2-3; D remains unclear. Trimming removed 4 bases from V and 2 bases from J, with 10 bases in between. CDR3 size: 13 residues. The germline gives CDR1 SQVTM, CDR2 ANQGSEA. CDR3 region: CSVAGHLTDTQYF. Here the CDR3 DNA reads TGCAGCGTTGCCGGGCACCTCACAGATACGCAGTATTTT.

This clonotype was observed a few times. CDR3 in amino acids: CASSPKGPYSNQPQHF. Here the CDR3 DNA reads TGTGCCAGCAGCCCCAAGGGACCTTATAGCAATCAGCCCCAGCATTTT. This sequence joins TRBV3-1 and TRBJ1-5; D is possibly TRBD1 (5 bases). In germline, CDR1 is LGHDT, CDR2 YNNKEL (reference sequence). Between the trimmed V and J ends, which lost 4 bases and 0 bases, there was a span of 13 bases. This CDR3 contains 16 residues.

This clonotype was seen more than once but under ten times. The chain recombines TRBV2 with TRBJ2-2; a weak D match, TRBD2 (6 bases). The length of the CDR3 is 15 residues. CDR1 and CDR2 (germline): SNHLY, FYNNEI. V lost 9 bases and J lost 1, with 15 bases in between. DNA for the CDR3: TGTGCCAGTGGAGGGCCTGACCAGAACACCGGGGAGCTGTTTTTT. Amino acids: CASGGPDQNTGELFF.

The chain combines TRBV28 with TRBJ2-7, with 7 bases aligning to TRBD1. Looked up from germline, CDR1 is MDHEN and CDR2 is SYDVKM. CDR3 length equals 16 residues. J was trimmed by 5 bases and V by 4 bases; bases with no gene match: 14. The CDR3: CASSSGTAKGLNEQYF. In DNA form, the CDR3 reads TGTGCCAGCAGTTCCGGGACAGCTAAAGGGCTTAACGAGCAGTACTTC.

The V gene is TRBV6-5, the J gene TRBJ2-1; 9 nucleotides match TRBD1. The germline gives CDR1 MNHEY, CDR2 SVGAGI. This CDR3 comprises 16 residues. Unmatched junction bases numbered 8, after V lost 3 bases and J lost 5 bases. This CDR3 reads CASSYRGQGAHNEQFF. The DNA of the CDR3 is TGTGCCAGCAGTTATCGGGGACAGGGAGCCCACAATGAGCAGTTCTTC.

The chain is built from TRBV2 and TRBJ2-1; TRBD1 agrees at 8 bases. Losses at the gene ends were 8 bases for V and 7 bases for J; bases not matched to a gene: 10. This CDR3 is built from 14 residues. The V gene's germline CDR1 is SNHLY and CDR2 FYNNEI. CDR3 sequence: CASGPGTGSNEQFF. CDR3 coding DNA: TGTGCCAGCGGTCCCGGGACAGGCTCAAATGAGCAGTTCTTC.

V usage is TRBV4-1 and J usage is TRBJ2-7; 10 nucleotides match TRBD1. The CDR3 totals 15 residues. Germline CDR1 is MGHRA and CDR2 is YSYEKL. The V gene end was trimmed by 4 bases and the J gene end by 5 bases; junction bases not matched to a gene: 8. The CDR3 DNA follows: TGCGCCAGCAGCCCAGATGACAGGGGGCCGAACGAGCAGTACTTC. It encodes CASSPDDRGPNEQYF.

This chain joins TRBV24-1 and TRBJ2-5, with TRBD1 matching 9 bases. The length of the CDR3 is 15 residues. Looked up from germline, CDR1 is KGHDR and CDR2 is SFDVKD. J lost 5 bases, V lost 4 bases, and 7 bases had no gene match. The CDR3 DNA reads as TGTGCCACCAGTGACTTACAGGGGGCCTGTGAGACCCAGTACTTC. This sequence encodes CATSDLQGACETQYF.

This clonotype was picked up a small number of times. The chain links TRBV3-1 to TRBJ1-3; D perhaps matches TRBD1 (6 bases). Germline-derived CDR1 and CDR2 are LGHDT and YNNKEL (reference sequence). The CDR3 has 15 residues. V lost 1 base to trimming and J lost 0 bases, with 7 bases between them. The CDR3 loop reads CASSQADSSGNTIYF. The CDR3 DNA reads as TGTGCCAGCAGCCAAGCGGACAGCTCTGGAAACACCATATATTTT.

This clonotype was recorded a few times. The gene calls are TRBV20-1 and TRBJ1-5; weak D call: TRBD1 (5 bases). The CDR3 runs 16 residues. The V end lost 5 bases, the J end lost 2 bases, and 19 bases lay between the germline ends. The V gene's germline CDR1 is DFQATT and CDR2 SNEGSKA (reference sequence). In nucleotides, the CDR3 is TGCAGTGCTGGCTTAGGGGCGAGAGTGGGCAATCAGCCCCAGCATTTT. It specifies CSAGLGARVGNQPQHF.

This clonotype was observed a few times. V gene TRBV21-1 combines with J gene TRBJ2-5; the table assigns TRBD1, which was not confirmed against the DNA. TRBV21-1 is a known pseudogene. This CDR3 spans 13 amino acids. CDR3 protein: CARPDRGQETQYF. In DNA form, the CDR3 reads TGTGCCAGACCGGACAGGGGACAAGAGACCCAGTACTTC.

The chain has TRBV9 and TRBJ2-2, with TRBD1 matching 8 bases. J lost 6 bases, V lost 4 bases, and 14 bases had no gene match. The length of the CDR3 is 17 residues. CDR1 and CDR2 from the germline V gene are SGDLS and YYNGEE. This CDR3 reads CASSFAPGTGVAGELFF. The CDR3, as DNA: TGTGCCAGCAGCTTTGCACCCGGGACAGGTGTGGCCGGGGAGCTGTTTTTT.

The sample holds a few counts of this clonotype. The CDR3 DNA reads TGTGCCAGCAGTTTGAGCGTGGAGAATGAGCAGTTCTTC. Protein product: CASSLSVENEQFF. This sequence joins TRBV27 and TRBJ2-1; the D is unclear. Germline V gene sequence: CDR1 MNHEY, CDR2 SMNVEV (reference sequence). V was shortened by 3 bases and J by 7 bases, with 10 bases between the two germline ends. This CDR3 spans 13 amino acids.

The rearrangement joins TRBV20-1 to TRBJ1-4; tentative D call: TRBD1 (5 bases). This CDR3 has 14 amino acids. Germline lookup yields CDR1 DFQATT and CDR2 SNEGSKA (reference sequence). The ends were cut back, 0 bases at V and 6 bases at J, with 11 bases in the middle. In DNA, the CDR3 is TGCAGTGCTAGAGATCGGGACGCGGATGAAAAACTGTTTTTT. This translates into CSARDRDADEKLFF.

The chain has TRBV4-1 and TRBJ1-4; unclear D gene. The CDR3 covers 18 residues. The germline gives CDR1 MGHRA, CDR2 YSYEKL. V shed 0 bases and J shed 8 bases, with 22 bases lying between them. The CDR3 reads CASSQEAPNRPRVEKLFF. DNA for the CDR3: TGCGCCAGCAGCCAAGAGGCCCCTAACAGACCAAGGGTAGAAAAACTGTTTTTT.

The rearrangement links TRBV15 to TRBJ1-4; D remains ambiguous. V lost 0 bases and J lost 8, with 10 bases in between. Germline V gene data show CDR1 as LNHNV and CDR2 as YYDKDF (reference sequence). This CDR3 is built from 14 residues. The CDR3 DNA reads TGTGCCACCAGCAGAGATAGGGTTCAGGAAAAACTGTTTTTT. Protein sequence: CATSRDRVQEKLFF.